This TCR beta chain was captured by sequencing in a study of identical twins. TCRdb re-called the 5' RACE reads with MiXCR, one entry per CDR3 protein. The data show just under 550,000 distinct CDR3 sequences, roughly 15% seen once. Germline CDR1 reads SGHRS; CDR2 reads YFSETQ. V lost 3 bases and J lost 4; bases outside the gene matches: 2. This CDR3 has 14 amino acids. The donor group consisted entirely of healthy Caucasians. Details on this clonotype: Its cognate antigen is unknown.

General study results and limits: Modelling underestimated the level of out-of-frame TCR alpha sharing observed in monozygotic twins. Sequences that were out-of-frame, alpha and twin-shared displayed an excess of low generation probability.

These data were also reused for a study on yellow fever vaccine responses in identical twins.

The specimen sequenced was CD4+ T cells sorted from blood. This TCR derives from a woman in her late teens or twenties in good health. The chain recombines TRBV5-1 with TRBJ2-1, with 9 bases that match TRBD2. CDR3 protein: CASSYLAGYNEQFF. CDR3 bases: TGCGCCAGCAGCTACCTAGCGGGATACAATGAGCAGTTCTTC.